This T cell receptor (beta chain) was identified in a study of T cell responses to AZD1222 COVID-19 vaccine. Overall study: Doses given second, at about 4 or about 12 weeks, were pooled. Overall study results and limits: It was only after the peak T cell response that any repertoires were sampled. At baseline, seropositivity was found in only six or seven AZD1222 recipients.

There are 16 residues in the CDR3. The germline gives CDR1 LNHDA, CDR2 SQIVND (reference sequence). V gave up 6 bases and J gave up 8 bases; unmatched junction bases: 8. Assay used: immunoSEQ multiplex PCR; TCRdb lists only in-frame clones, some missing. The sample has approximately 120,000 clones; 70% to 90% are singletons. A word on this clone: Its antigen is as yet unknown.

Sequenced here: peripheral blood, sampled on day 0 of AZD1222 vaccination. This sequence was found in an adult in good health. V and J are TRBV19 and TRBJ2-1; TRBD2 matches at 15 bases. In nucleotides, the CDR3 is TGTGCCAGTAGGATGTTAGGACTAGCGGGAGGGCATGAGCAGTTCTTC. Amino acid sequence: CASRMLGLAGGHEQFF.